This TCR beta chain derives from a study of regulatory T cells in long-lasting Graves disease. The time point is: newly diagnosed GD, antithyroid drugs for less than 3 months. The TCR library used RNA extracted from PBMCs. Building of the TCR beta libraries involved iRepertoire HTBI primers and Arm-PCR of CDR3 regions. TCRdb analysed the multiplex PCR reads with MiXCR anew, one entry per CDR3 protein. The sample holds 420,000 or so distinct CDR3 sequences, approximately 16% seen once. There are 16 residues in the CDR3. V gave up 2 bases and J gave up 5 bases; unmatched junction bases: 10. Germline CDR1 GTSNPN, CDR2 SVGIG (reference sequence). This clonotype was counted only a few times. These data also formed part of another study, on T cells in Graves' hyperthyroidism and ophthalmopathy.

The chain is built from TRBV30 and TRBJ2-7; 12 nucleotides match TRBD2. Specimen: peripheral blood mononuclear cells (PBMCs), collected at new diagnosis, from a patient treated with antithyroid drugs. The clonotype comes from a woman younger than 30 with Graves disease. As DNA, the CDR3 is TGTGCCTGGAGTTGGGGGCTAGCGGGAGGGCACCACGAGCAGTACTTC. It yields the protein CAWSWGLAGGHHEQYF.